The 13 T cell receptor beta chains below come from one sample, sequenced in a study of CD8+ T cells in alopecia areata. In each case, RNA was isolated and then reverse transcribed into cDNA as the sequencing template. Generated by immunoSEQ multiplex PCR, the TCRdb table keeps only in-frame clones and is missing some. The table has roughly 200,000 clones, approximately 62% seen once; the top ten hold under 2%. The sample was CD4+ T cells sorted from blood, taken at week 0. The receptors stem from a human donor with alopecia areata.

The genes are TRBV30 and TRBJ1-2; D gene unclear. This CDR3 is built from 12 residues. Germline-derived CDR1 and CDR2 are GTSNPN and SVGIG (reference sequence). The germline V and J ends were trimmed by 5 bases and 2 bases, with 9 bases remaining between them. CDR3 sequence (DNA): TGTGCCTGGGCTACCGGAAACTATGGCTACACCTTC. This sequence encodes CAWATGNYGYTF.

The chain recombines TRBV30 with TRBJ1-2, with D maybe TRBD1 (5 bases). This CDR3 contains 14 residues. Germline CDR1 GTSNPN, CDR2 SVGIG (reference sequence). Trimming took off 0 bases at V and 4 bases at J, with 12 bases between the two ends. As DNA, the CDR3 is TGTGCCTGGAGTGTTGGGGGACGGGGCTATGGCTACACCTTC. It yields the protein CAWSVGGRGYGYTF.

V is TRBV6-4 and J is TRBJ2-3; D is tentatively TRBD1 or TRBD2 (6 bases each). The CDR3 is made up of 14 amino acids. V lost 5 bases to trimming and J lost 4 bases, with 13 bases between them. CDR1 is MRHNA and CDR2 is SNTAGT in the germline V gene. The CDR3, as DNA: TGTGCCAGCAGTTACATGGAGGGGGCAGATACGCAGTATTTT. It yields the protein CASSYMEGADTQYF.

V and J are TRBV5-1 and TRBJ2-1, with D perhaps TRBD1 (5 bases). The V gene's germline CDR1 is SGHRS and CDR2 YFSETQ. V shed 8 bases and J shed 3 bases, with 15 bases lying between them. The CDR3 loop spans 14 amino acids. CDR3 protein: CASSSGLNYNEQFF. CDR3 sequence (DNA): TGCGCCAGTTCCTCAGGGCTAAACTACAATGAGCAGTTCTTC.

The J gene is TRBJ1-2, the V gene TRBV30; D remains unclear. The CDR3 extends over 11 amino acids. Trimming stripped 3 bases from V and 2 bases from J, with 4 bases between. Germline loops: CDR1 GTSNPN, CDR2 SVGIG (reference sequence). Here the CDR3 DNA reads TGTGCCTGGAGGGGAAACTATGGCTACACCTTC. Protein: CAWRGNYGYTF.

This chain links TRBV27 with TRBJ1-6, with 7 nucleotides matching TRBD1. The V and J ends lost 6 bases and 0 bases, in that order; junction bases with no gene match: 2. CDR1 is MNHEY, CDR2 SMNVEV, per germline (reference sequence). This CDR3 spans 15 amino acids. CDR3 bases: TGTGCCAGCAGCAGGGACAGCTCCTATAATTCACCCCTCCACTTT. Translated, it gives CASSRDSSYNSPLHF.

A few counts support this clone. V gene TRBV10-2 combines with J gene TRBJ2-5, with D perhaps given as TRBD1 or TRBD2 (7 bases each). CDR3 length equals 16 residues. Trimming pared 4 bases from V and 0 bases from J, leaving 15 bases between. CDR1 is WSHSY, CDR2 SAAADI, per germline. CDR3 amino acids: CASSALAGGDQETQYF. The CDR3, as DNA: TGCGCCAGCAGTGCTTTGGCAGGGGGGGACCAAGAGACCCAGTACTTC.

The V and J genes are TRBV20-1 and TRBJ1-1, with D perhaps matching TRBD1 (5 bases). This CDR3 region has 11 residues. In germline, CDR1 is DFQATT, CDR2 SNEGSKA (reference sequence). Trimming left V 6 bases short and J 11 bases short, with 16 bases between. The DNA of the CDR3 is TGCAGTGCGTTCTTGGGGGATCCGGCTTTCTTT. It is translated as CSAFLGDPAFF.

A note on this clone: Other nucleotide sequences from this sample produce the same CDR3. The chain links TRBV29-1 to TRBJ1-5; 7 bases are shared with TRBD1. The CDR3 length is 13 residues. CDR1 and CDR2 from the germline V gene are SQVTM and ANQGSEA. V shed 6 bases and J 0 bases; nucleotides not matched to a gene: 2. The CDR3 is CSVGQTSNQPQHF. CDR3 coding DNA: TGCAGCGTGGGACAGACTAGCAATCAGCCCCAGCATTTT.

This clone was counted between two and nine times. This specimen includes other DNA sequences encoding the same CDR3. V is TRBV4-3 and J is TRBJ1-4; 8 nucleotides match TRBD1. CDR1 is LGHNA, CDR2 YSLEER, per germline. V lost 1 base and J lost 5; bases outside the gene matches: 0. The CDR3 is 14 residues long. CDR3: CASSQGQGNEKLFF. The CDR3 nucleotides read TGCGCCAGCAGCCAAGGACAGGGGAATGAAAAACTGTTTTTT.

In the case of this clone: The sample carries other DNA sequences with the same CDR3. This chain uses TRBV29-1 with TRBJ1-1, with D unclear. CDR1 SQVTM and CDR2 ANQGSEA come from the germline V gene. Trimming took 6 bases from V and 1 from J, leaving 3 bases between them. The CDR3 has 10 amino acids. Here the CDR3 DNA reads TGCAGCGTCTCGAACACTGAAGCTTTCTTT. Translation: CSVSNTEAFF.

This clone was observed a few times. The chain joins TRBV29-1 to TRBJ2-7, with no clear D. Germline lookup yields CDR1 SQVTM and CDR2 ANQGSEA. Trimming stripped 3 bases from V and 2 bases from J, with 11 bases between. CDR3 length: 13 amino acids. CDR3 sequence: CSVERGPPYEQYF. The CDR3 DNA reads TGCAGCGTTGAGCGAGGTCCTCCCTACGAGCAGTACTTC.

V usage is TRBV5-1 and J usage is TRBJ2-3; TRBD1 matches at 7 bases. The germline V gene has CDR1 SGHRS and CDR2 YFSETQ. The CDR3 spans 17 residues. V shed 5 bases, J shed 0 bases, and the junction held 12 bases outside the gene matches. CDR3 loop: CASRRTGGTSSTDTQYF. In DNA, the CDR3 is TGCGCCAGCAGGAGGACAGGAGGAACCTCTAGCACAGATACGCAGTATTTT.